Sequencing of this T cell receptor (beta chain) was carried out in a study of cytomegalovirus exposure and HLA in healthy donors. Study-level points and caveats: Usually a TCR sequence was rare, but some public TCRs were found in many donors.

The primer mix had 60 Vbeta and 13 Jbeta primers. Method: immunoSEQ multiplex PCR; TCRdb's copy keeps in-frame clones and lacks some. The sample lists 130,000 or so clones, 76% seen once, with 1.8% in the top ten. Turning to this clone: Its matching antigen is unknown.

Germline CDR1 ENHRY, CDR2 SYGVKD. This CDR3 comprises 14 residues. The ends lost 4 bases at V and 4 bases at J; junction bases unmatched: 3. The source of this sequence is a female donor in good health and CMV-seropositive. The chain joins TRBV10-3 to TRBJ2-3, with 9 bases identical to TRBD1. The sequencing sample was made of PBMCs. This chain's CDR3 is CAISATGGADTQYF. The CDR3 nucleotides read TGTGCCATCAGTGCCACAGGGGGCGCAGATACGCAGTATTTT.